The entry below gives a single T cell receptor (beta chain) sequence along with its context. The CDR3 consists of 18 residues. V trimming: 5 bases; J trimming: 2 bases; junction bases outside the gene matches: 13. CDR1 is SGHNT and CDR2 is YENEEA in the germline V gene. The protocol was immunoSEQ multiplex PCR, while the TCRdb copy is restricted to in-frame clones and leaves out a portion. The sample gives hundreds of thousands of clones, roughly 80% of which show up once; approximately 7.2% is in the top ten. The data belong to a study of blood T cell repertoires in COVID-19. Study-wide background: COVID-19 samples, acute and convalescent, were from the United States, Italy and Spain. From T cells, B-cell-depleted T cells, or PBMCs came the material, which was cDNA or gDNA.

The sequencing input was peripheral blood. This clonotype was sampled from a woman at least 80 years old with acute or convalescent COVID-19. The V and J genes are TRBV11-3 and TRBJ2-7, with 12 nucleotides matching TRBD1. CDR3 DNA sequence: TGTGCCAGCAGCGTAACCGGGACAGGGGGCTTGATGACCTACGAGCAGTACTTC. Translated, it gives CASSVTGTGGLMTYEQYF. Using reference TRBV11-3 and TRBJ2-7 for the parts outside the CDR3, the full variable domain is EAGVVQSPRYKIIEKKQPVAFWCNPISGHNTLYWYLQNLGQGPELLIRYENEEAVDDSQLPKDRFSAERLKGVDSTLKIQPAELGDSAVYLCASSVTGTGGLMTYEQYFGPGTRLTVT.